These 3 T cell receptor beta chains came from one sample sequenced in a study of cytomegalovirus exposure and HLA in healthy donors. 60 Vbeta and 13 Jbeta primers were used in PCR. Profiled with immunoSEQ multiplex PCR; TCRdb holds only in-frame clones, not every one. Across roughly 70,000 clones, the top ten clones capture 7.5% of the sample. The sample consisted of PBMCs. The receptors derive from a female donor in good health and CMV-seropositive.

The chain recombines TRBV27 with TRBJ2-7, with D possibly being TRBD2 (7 bases). CDR3 length: 17 residues. The ends were cut back, 2 bases at V and 2 bases at J, with 19 bases in the middle. Per germline, CDR1 MNHEY and CDR2 SMNVEV (reference sequence). The DNA of the CDR3 is TGTGCCAGCAGTTTAAGGGGAGGGGGTGGGCTTCCCTACGAGCAGTACTTC. This encodes CASSLRGGGGLPYEQYF.

The chain joins TRBV10-2 to TRBJ2-5; perhaps TRBD1 as D (6 bases). The end of the DNA fits TRBJ2-7 better, so the J call may be wrong. Germline lookup yields CDR1 WSHSY and CDR2 SAAADI. The CDR3 has 13 amino acids. CDR3 in DNA: TGCGCCAGCAGTGGGACAGATCTTTACGAGCAGTACTTC. Its protein is CASSGTDLYEQYF.

The V and J genes are TRBV27 and TRBJ1-4, with a possible D match to TRBD1 (6 bases). CDR3 length: 17 residues. Germline V gene lookup returns CDR1 MNHEY and CDR2 SMNVEV (reference sequence). V dropped 0 bases and J dropped 5 bases, with 16 bases sitting between them. The CDR3 DNA sequence: TGTGCCAGCAGTTTATCCTGGGGGGGCTCCCGGAATGAAAAACTGTTTTTT. It specifies CASSLSWGGSRNEKLFF.